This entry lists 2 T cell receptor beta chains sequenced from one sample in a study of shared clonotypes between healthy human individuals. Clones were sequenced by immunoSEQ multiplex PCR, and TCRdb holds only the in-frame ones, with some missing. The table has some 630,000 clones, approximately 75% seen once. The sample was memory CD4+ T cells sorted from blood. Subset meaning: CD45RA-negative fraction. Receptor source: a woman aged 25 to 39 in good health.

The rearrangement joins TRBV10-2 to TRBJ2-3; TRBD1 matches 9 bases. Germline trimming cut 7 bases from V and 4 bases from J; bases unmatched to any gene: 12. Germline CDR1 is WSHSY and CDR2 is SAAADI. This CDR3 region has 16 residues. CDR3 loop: CASIDTGTGLSDTQYF. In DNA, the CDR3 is TGCGCCAGCATCGACACCGGGACAGGGTTGTCAGATACGCAGTATTTT.

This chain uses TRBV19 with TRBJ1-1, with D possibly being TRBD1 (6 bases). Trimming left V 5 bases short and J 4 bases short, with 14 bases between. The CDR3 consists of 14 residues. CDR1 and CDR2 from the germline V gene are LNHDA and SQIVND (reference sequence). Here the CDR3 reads CASSSRTGFTEAFF. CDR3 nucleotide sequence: TGTGCCAGTAGTTCGCGCACAGGGTTCACTGAAGCTTTCTTT.